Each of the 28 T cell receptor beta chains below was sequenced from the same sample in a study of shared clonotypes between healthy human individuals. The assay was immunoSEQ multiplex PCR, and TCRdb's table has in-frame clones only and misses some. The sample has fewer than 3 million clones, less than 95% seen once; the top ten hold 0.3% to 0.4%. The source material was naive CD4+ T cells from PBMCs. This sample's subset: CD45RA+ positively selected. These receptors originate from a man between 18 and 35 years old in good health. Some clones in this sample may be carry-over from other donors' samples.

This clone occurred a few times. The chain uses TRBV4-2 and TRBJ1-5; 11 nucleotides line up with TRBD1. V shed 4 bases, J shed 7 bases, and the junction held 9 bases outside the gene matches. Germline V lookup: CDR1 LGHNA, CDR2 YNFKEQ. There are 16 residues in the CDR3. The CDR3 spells CASSRGAGTGGQPQHF. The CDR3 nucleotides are TGTGCCAGCAGCCGAGGGGCCGGGACAGGGGGGCAGCCCCAGCATTTT.

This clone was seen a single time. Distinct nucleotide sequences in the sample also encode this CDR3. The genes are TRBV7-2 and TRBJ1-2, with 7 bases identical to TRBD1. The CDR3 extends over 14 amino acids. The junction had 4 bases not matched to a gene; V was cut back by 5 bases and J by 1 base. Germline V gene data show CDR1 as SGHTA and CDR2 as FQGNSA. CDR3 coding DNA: TGTGCCAGCAGCCCACGACAGGGTAACTATGGCTACACCTTC. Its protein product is CASSPRQGNYGYTF.

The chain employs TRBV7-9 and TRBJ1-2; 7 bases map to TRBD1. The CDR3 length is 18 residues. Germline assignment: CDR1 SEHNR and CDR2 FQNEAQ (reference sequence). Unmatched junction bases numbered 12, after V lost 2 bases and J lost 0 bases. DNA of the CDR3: TGTGCCAGCAGCTTAACCCCCCCCCGGACAGGAGCTAACTATGGCTACACCTTC. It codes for CASSLTPPRTGANYGYTF.

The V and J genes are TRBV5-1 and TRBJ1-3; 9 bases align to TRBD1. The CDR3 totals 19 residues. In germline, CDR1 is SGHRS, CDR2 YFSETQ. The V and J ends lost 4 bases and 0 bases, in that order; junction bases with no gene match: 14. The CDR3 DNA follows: TGCGCCAGCAGCCCAGTCCCGGGACAGGGATCCCTCTCTGGAAACACCATATATTTT. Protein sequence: CASSPVPGQGSLSGNTIYF.

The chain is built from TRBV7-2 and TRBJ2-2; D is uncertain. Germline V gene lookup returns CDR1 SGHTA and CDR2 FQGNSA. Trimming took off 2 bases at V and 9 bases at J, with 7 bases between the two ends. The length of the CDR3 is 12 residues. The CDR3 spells CASSLLSRELFF. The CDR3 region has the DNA TGTGCCAGCAGCTTATTATCCCGGGAGCTGTTTTTT.

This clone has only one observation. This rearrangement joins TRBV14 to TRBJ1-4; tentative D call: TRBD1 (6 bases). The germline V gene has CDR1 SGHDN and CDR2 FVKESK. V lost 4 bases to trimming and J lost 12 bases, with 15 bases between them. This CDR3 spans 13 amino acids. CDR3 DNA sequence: TGTGCCAGCAGCCCCTTAGGGGGGTTGGAACTGTTTTTT. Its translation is CASSPLGGLELFF.

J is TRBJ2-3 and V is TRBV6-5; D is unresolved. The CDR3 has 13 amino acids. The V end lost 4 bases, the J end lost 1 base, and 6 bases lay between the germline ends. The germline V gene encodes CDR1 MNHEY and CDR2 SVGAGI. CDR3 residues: CASSSGGTDTQYF. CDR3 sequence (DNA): TGTGCCAGCAGTTCCGGAGGCACAGATACGCAGTATTTT.

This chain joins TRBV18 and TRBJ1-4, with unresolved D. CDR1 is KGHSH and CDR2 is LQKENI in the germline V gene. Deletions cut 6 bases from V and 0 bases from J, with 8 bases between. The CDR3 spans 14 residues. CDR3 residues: CASSTTATNEKLFF. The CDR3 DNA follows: TGTGCCAGCTCGACGACGGCAACTAATGAAAAACTGTTTTTT.

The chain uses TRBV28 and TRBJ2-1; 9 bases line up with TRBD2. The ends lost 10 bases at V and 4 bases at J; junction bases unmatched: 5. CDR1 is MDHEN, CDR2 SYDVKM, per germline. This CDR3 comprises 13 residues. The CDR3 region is CATTSGGYNEQFF. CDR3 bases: TGTGCCACCACCAGCGGGGGGTACAATGAGCAGTTCTTC. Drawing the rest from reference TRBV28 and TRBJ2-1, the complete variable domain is DVKVTQSSRYLVKRTGEKVFLECVQDMDHENMFWYRQDPGLGLRLIYFSYDVKMKEKGDIPEGYSVSREKKERFSLILESASTNQTSMYLCATTSGGYNEQFFGPGTRLTVL.

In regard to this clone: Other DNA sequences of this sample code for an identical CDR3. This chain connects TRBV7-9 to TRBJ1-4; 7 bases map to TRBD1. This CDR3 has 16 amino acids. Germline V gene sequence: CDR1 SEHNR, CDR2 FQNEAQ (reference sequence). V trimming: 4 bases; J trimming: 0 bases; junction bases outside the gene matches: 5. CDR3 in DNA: TGTGCCAGCAGCTCGGGACAGACGGCAACTAATGAAAAACTGTTTTTT. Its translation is CASSSGQTATNEKLFF.

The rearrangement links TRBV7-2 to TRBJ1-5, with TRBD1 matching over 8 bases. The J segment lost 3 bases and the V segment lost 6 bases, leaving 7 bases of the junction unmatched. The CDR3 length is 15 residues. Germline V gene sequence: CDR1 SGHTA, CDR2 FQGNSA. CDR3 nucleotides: TGTGCCAGCAGTTACGGACAGGGACACAATCAGCCCCAGCATTTT. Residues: CASSYGQGHNQPQHF.

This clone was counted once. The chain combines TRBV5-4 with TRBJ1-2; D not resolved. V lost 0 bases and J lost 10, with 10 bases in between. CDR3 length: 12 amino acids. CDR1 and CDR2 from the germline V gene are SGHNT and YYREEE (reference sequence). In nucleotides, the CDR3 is TGTGCCAGCAGCTTGGCCGGCGATGACTACACCTTC. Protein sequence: CASSLAGDDYTF. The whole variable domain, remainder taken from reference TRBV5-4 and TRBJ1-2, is ETGVTQSPTHLIKTRGQQVTLRCSSQSGHNTVSWYQQALGQGPQFIFQYYREEENGRGNFPPRFSGLQFPNYSSELNVNALELDDSALYLCASSLAGDDYTFGSGTRLTVV.

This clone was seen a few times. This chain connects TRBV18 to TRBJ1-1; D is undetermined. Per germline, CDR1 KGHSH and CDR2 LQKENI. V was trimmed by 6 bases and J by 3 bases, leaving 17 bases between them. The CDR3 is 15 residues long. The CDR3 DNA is TGTGCCAGCTCGGACCACACGGCGGGAGACACTGAAGCTTTCTTT. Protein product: CASSDHTAGDTEAFF.

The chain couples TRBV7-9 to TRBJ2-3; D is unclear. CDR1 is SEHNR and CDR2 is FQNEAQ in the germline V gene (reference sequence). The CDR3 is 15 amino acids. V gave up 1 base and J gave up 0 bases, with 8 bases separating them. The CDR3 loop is CASSLVTPSTDTQYF. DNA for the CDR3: TGTGCCAGCAGCTTAGTGACACCTAGCACAGATACGCAGTATTTT.

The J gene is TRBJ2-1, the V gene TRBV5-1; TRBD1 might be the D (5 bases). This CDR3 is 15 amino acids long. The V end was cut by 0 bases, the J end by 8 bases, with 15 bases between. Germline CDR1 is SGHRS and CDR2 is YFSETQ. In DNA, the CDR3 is TGCGCCAGCAGCTTGGTCGGGCAGGGTGGGCATGAGCAGTTCTTC. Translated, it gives CASSLVGQGGHEQFF.

The CDR3 spells CASRRNRGENQPQHF. CDR3 DNA: TGTGCCAGCAGAAGAAACAGGGGAGAGAATCAGCCCCAGCATTTT. The gene calls are TRBV6-1 and TRBJ1-5; 7 bases are shared with TRBD1. J gave up 4 bases and V 6 bases, and 9 bases lay outside the gene matches. Germline lookup yields CDR1 MNHNS and CDR2 SASEGT. This CDR3 spans 15 amino acids.

This CDR3 reads CASSAYRGRAFF. The CDR3 DNA follows: TGTGCCAGCAGCGCGTACAGGGGTCGGGCTTTCTTT. The chain carries TRBV5-6 and TRBJ1-1, with 7 bases identical to TRBD1. Germline lookup yields CDR1 SGHDT and CDR2 YYEEEE. V was pared by 4 bases and J by 11 bases, with 8 bases of the junction left unmatched. The CDR3 sequence is 12 residues long.

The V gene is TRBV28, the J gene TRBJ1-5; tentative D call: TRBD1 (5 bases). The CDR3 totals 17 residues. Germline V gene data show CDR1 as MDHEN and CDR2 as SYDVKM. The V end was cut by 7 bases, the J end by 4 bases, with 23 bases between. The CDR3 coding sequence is TGTGCCAGCATTCCTTTAGGGGAGACCCTTCGGAATCAGCCCCAGCATTTT. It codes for CASIPLGETLRNQPQHF. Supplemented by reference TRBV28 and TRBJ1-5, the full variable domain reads DVKVTQSSRYLVKRTGEKVFLECVQDMDHENMFWYRQDPGLGLRLIYFSYDVKMKEKGDIPEGYSVSREKKERFSLILESASTNQTSMYLCASIPLGETLRNQPQHFGDGTRLSIL.

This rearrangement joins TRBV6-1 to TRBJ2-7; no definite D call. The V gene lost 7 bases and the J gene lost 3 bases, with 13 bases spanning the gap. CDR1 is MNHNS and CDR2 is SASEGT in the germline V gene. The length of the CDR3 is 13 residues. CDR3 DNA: TGTGCCAGCAACCTTTTACCTGGCTACGAGCAGTACTTC. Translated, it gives CASNLLPGYEQYF.

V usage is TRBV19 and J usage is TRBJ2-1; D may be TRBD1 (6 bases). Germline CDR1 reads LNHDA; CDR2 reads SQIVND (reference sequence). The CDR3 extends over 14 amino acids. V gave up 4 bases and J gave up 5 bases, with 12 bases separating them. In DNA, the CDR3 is TGTGCCAGTAGTAACCAGGGGCCCCACAATGAGCAGTTCTTC. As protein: CASSNQGPHNEQFF.

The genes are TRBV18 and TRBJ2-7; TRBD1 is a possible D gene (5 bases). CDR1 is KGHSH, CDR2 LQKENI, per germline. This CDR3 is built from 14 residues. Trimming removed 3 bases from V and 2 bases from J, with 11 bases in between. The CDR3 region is CASSPLDTTYEQYF. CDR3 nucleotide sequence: TGTGCCAGCTCACCCTTGGACACAACCTACGAGCAGTACTTC.

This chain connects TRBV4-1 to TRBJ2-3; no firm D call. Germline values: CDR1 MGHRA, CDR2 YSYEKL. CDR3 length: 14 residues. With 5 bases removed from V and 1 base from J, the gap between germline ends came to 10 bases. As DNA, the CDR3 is TGCGCCAGCAGCTCCCTCCCCGGCACAGATACGCAGTATTTT. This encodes CASSSLPGTDTQYF.

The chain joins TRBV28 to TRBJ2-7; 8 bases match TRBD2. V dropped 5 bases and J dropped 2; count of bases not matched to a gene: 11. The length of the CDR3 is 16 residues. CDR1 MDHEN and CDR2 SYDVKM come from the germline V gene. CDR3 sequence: CASSRILAGPTYEQYF. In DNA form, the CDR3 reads TGTGCCAGCAGTCGGATTCTAGCGGGCCCTACCTACGAGCAGTACTTC.

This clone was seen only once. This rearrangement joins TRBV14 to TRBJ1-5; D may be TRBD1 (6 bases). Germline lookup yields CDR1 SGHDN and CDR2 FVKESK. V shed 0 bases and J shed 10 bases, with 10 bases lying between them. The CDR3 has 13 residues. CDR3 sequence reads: CASSQDLGGPQHF. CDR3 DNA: TGTGCCAGCAGCCAAGATTTAGGGGGTCCCCAGCATTTT.

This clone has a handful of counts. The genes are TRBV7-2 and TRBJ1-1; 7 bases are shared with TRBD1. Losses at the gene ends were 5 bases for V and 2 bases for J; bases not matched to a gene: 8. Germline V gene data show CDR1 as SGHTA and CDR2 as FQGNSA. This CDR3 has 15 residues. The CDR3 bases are TGTGCCAGCAGCCCGTTGGGACAGTTCAACACTGAAGCTTTCTTT. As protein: CASSPLGQFNTEAFF.

Here the CDR3 reads CASSHDPASSYEQYF. CDR3 bases: TGTGCCAGCAGTCACGACCCGGCCAGCTCCTACGAGCAGTACTTC. The chain has TRBV6-5 and TRBJ2-7; D not resolved. The CDR3 extends over 15 amino acids. Germline lookup yields CDR1 MNHEY and CDR2 SVGAGI. V lost 5 bases, J lost 0 bases, and 14 bases lay in between.

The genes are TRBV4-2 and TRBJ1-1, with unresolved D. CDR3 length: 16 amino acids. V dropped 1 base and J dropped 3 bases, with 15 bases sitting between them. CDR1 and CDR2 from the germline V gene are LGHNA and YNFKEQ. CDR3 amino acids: CASSQGGRGTDTEAFF. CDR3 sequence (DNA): TGTGCCAGCAGCCAAGGCGGGCGAGGTACGGACACTGAAGCTTTCTTT.

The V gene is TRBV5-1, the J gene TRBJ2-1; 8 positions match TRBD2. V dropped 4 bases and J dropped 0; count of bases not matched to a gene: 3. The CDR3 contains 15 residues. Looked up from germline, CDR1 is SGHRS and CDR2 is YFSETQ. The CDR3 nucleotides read TGCGCCAGCAGCCAGCGGGAGACCTCCTACAATGAGCAGTTCTTC. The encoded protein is CASSQRETSYNEQFF.